This TCR beta chain was profiled in a study of metastatic and nonmetastatic thyroid tumors. General study points: It was reported that TCR beta diversity was significantly higher in malignant thyroid tumors than benign nodules, in blood and tumor.

Between the trimmed V and J ends, which lost 7 bases and 7 bases, there was a span of 13 bases. This CDR3 comprises 12 residues. This clone was observed a few times. Its antigen is currently unknown. No patient received treatment before thyroid surgery. Authors' processing steps: Clinicopathological groups supplied CDR3 differences that were used to build a distant-metastasis classifier for papillary thyroid cancer. TCRdb re-called clones via MiXCR from the PCR reads. The V and J calls here are based on TCRdb, not the publication. This repertoire shows tens of thousands of clones, about 21% found once; its top ten account for around a fifth.

The chain joins TRBV12-3 or TRBV12-4 to TRBJ1-2, with D possibly TRBD1 on 5 matching bases. Input material: blood. The TCR comes from a female donor with papillary thyroid cancer or a benign thyroid nodule (not recorded which). Some clones in this sample may be carry-over from other donors' samples. CDR3 protein: CASNYPGGGYTF. The CDR3 coding sequence is TGTGCCAGCAACTATCCGGGGGGTGGCTACACCTTC.